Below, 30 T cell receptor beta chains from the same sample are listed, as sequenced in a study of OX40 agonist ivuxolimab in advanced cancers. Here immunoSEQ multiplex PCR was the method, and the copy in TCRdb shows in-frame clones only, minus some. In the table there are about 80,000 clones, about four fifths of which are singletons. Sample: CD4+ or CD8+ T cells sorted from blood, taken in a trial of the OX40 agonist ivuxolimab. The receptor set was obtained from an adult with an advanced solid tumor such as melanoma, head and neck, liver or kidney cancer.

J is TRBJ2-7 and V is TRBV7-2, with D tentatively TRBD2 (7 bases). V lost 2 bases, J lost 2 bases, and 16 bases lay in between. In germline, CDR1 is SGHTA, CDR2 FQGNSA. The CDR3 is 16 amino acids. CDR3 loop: CASSLRGGAGTYEQYF. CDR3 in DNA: TGTGCCAGCAGCTTACGTGGGGGGGCCGGGACCTACGAGCAGTACTTC.

Here the CDR3 reads CATKGGSETQYF. The DNA of the CDR3 is TGTGCCACAAAAGGGGGTTCAGAGACCCAGTACTTC. The chain couples TRBV6-5 to TRBJ2-5; D is perhaps TRBD1 (6 bases). The CDR3 runs 12 residues. Between the trimmed V and J ends, which lost 10 bases and 4 bases, there was a span of 13 bases. CDR1 and CDR2 from the germline V gene are MNHEY and SVGAGI.

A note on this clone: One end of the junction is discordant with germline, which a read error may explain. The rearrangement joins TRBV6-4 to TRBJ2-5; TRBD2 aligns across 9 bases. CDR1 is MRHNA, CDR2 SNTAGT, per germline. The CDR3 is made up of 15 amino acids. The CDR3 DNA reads TGTGCCATCAGTGCGGCTAGCGGGAACGGAGAGACCCAGTACTTC. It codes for CAISAASGNGETQYF.

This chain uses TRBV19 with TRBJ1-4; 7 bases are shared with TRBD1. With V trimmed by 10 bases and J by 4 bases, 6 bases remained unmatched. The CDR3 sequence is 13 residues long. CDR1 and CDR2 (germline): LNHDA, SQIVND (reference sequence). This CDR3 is CATGTVINEKLFF. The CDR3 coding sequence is TGTGCCACGGGGACAGTCATTAATGAAAAACTGTTTTTT. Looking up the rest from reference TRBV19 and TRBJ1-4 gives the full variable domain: DGGITQSPKYLFRKEGQNVTLSCEQNLNHDAMYWYRQDPGQGLRLIYYSQIVNDFQKGDIAEGYSVSREKKESFPLTVTSAQKNPTAFYLCATGTVINEKLFFGSGTQLSVL.

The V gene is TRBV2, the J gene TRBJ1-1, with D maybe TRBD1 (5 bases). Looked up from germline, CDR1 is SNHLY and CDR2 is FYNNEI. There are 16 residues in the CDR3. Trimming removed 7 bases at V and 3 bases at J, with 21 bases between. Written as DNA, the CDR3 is TGTGCCAGCACCTTACGAATGGGGGTACCGGACACTGAAGCTTTCTTT. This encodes CASTLRMGVPDTEAFF.

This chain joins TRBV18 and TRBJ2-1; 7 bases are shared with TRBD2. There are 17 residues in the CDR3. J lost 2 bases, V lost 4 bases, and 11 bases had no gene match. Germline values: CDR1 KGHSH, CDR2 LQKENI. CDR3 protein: CASSRIITGTTYNEQFF. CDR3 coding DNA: TGTGCCAGCTCACGGATAATTACGGGGACTACCTACAATGAGCAGTTCTTC.

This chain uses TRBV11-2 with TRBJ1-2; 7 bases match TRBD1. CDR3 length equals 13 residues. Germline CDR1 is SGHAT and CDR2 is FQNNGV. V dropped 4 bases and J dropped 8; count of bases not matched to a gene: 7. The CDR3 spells CASSSETGRGYTF. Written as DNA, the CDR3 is TGTGCCAGCAGCTCCGAGACAGGGAGGGGCTACACCTTC.

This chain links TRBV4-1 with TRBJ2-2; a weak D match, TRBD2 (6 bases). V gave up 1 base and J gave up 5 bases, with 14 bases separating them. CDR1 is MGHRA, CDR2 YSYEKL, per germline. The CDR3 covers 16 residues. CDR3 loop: CASSQGKTGATGELFF. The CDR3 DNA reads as TGCGCCAGCAGCCAAGGAAAAACGGGAGCAACCGGGGAGCTGTTTTTT.

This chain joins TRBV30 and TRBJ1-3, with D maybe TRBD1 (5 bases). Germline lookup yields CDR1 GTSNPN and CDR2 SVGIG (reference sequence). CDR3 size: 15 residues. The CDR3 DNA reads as TGTGCGTTCTGGGGCAGGGCCTTCTCTGGAAACACCATATATTTT. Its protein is CAFWGRAFSGNTIYF.

CDR3 in amino acids: CASSRRIGDGEQFF. For the CDR3, the DNA is TGTGCCAGCAGTAGAAGGATCGGCGATGGTGAGCAGTTCTTC. The rearrangement joins TRBV28 to TRBJ2-1; D gene unclear. From germline, CDR1 is MDHEN and CDR2 SYDVKM. The CDR3 consists of 14 residues. Trimming took 5 bases from V and 9 from J, leaving 17 bases between them.

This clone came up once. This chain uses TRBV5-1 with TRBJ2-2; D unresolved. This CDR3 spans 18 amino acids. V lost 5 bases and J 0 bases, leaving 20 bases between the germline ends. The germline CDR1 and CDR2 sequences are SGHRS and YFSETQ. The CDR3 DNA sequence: TGCGCCAGCAGGGCCCCCAGAGTAATTTCCGCGAACACCGGGGAGCTGTTTTTT. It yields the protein CASRAPRVISANTGELFF.

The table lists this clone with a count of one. DNA of the CDR3: TGTGCCAGCAGCGCACTAGCGGAGGCCCACGGGGAGCTGTTTTTT. Translating gives CASSALAEAHGELFF. The V gene is TRBV9, the J gene TRBJ2-2; 8 bases are shared with TRBD2. This CDR3 has 15 residues. J was trimmed by 7 bases and V by 3 bases; bases with no gene match: 8. Germline CDR1 SGDLS, CDR2 YYNGEE.

In DNA, the CDR3 is TGTGCCAGCAATCGGGGCGGGAGGGCTTTGGATGAGCAGTTCTTC. Its protein is CASNRGGRALDEQFF. The chain joins TRBV11-1 to TRBJ2-1, with 9 positions matching TRBD2. This CDR3 region has 15 residues. Germline V gene data show CDR1 as SGHAT and CDR2 as FQDESV (reference sequence). The ends lost 7 bases at V and 8 bases at J; junction bases unmatched: 12.

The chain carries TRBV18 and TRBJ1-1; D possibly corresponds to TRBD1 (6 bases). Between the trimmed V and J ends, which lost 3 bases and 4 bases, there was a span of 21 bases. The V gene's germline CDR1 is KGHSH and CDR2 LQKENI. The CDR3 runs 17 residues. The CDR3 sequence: CASSPPQQGQLGTEAFF. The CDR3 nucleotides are TGTGCCAGCTCACCTCCACAGCAGGGGCAACTTGGCACTGAAGCTTTCTTT.

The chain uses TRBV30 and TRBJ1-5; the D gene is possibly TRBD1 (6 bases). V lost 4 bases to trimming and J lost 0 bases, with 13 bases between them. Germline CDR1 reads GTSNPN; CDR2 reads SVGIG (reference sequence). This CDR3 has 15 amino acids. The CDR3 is CAWTLRGGSNQPQHF. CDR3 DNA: TGTGCCTGGACCCTTAGGGGGGGTAGCAATCAGCCCCAGCATTTT.

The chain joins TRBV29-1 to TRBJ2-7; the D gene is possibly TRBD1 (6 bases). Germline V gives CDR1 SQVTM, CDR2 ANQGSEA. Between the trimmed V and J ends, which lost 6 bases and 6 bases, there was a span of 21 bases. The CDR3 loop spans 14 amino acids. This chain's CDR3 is CSVLHSTGPFEQYF. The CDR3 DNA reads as TGCAGCGTCCTACATTCAACAGGGCCCTTCGAGCAGTACTTC.

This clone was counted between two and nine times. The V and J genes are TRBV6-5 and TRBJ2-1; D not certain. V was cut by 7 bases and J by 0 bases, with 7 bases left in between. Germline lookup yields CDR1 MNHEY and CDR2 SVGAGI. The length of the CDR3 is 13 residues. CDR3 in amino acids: CASKGSSYNEQFF. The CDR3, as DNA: TGTGCCAGCAAGGGCAGCTCCTACAATGAGCAGTTCTTC.

The DNA for the CDR3 is TGTGCCAGCAGCGGGCAGGGACTAGCGGGAGTCGGTAGATCCTACAATGAGCAGTTCTTC. Protein product: CASSGQGLAGVGRSYNEQFF. The J gene is TRBJ2-1, the V gene TRBV9; 14 nucleotides agree with TRBD2. The V gene's germline CDR1 is SGDLS and CDR2 YYNGEE. The CDR3 sequence is 20 residues long. Trimming cost V 3 bases and J 1 base; bases outside gene matches: 12.

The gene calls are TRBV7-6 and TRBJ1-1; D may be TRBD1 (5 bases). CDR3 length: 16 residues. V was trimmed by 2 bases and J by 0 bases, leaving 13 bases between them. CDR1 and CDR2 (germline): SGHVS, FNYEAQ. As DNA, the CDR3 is TGTGCCAGCAGCTTATTGATAGGGGATATGAACACTGAAGCTTTCTTT. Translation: CASSLLIGDMNTEAFF.

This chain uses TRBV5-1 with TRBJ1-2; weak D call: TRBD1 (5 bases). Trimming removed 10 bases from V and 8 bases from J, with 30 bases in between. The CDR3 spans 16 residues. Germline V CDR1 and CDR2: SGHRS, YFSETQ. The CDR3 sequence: CAPPQLGPGNSRGYTF. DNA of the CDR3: TGCGCCCCACCCCAGCTCGGCCCAGGGAACTCTAGGGGCTACACCTTC.

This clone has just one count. CDR3 DNA: TGCGCCAGCAGGAGGGGACAGGGGTCCTACGAGCAGTACTTC. It encodes CASRRGQGSYEQYF. This rearrangement joins TRBV10-2 to TRBJ2-7; TRBD1 matches 10 bases. Germline V gene data show CDR1 as WSHSY and CDR2 as SAAADI. CDR3 length equals 14 residues. Trimming at V came to 6 bases and at J to 1 base, leaving 3 bases not matched to a gene.

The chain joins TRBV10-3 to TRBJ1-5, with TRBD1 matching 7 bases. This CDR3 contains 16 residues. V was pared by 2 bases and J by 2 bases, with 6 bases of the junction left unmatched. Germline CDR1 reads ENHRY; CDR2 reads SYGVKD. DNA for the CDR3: TGTGCCATCAGTGAGGAAGGGGGCGCGGGCAATCAGCCCCAGCATTTT. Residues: CAISEEGGAGNQPQHF.

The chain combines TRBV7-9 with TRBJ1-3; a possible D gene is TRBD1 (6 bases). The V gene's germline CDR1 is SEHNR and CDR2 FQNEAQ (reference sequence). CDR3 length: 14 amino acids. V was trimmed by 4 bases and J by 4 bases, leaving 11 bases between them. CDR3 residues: CASSSLDRGNTIYF. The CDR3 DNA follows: TGTGCCAGCAGCTCACTGGACAGAGGAAACACCATATATTTT.

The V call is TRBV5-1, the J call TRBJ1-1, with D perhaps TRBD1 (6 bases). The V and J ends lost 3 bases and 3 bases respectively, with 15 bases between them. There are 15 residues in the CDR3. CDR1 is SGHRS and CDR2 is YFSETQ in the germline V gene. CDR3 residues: CASSSFPGAHTEAFF. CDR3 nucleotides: TGCGCCAGCAGCTCCTTCCCAGGGGCTCACACTGAAGCTTTCTTT.

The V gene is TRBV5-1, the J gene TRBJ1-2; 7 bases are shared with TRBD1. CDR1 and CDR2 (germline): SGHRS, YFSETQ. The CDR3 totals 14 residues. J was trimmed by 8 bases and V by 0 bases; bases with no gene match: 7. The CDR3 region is CASSLGGGAEGYTF. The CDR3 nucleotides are TGCGCCAGCAGCTTGGGAGGGGGCGCCGAAGGCTACACCTTC.

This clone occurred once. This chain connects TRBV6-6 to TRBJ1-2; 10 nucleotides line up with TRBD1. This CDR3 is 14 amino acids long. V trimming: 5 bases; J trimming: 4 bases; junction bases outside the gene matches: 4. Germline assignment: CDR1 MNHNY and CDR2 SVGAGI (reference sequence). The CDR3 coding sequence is TGTGCCAGCAGTCGGGACAGGGGTACCTATGGCTACACCTTC. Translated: CASSRDRGTYGYTF.

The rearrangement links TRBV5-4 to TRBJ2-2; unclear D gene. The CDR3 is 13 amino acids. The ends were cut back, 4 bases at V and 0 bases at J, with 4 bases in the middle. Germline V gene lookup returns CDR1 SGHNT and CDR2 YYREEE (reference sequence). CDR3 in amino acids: CASSPSNTGELFF. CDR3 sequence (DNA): TGTGCCAGCAGCCCCTCGAACACCGGGGAGCTGTTTTTT.

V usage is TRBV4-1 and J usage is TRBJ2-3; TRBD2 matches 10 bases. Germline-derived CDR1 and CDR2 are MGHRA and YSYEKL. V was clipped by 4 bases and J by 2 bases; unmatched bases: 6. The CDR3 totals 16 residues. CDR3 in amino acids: CASSPFLAGDTDTQYF. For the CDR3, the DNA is TGCGCCAGCAGCCCTTTCCTAGCGGGAGACACAGATACGCAGTATTTT.

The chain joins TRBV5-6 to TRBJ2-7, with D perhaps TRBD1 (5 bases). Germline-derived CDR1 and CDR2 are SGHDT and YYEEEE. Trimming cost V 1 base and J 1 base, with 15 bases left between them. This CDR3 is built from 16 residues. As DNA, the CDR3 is TGTGCCAGCAGCTTGACACAGACAGCAGAATCCTACGAGCAGTACTTC. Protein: CASSLTQTAESYEQYF.

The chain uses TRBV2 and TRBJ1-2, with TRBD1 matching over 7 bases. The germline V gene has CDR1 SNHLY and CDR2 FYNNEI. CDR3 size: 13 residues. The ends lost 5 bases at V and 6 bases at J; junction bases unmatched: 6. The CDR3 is CASSPGTENGYTF. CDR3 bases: TGTGCCAGCAGTCCCGGGACAGAGAATGGCTACACCTTC. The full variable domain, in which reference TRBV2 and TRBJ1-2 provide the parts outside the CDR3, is EPEVTQTPSHQVTQMGQEVILRCVPISNHLYFYWYRQILGQKVEFLVSFYNNEISEKSEIFDDQFSVERPDGSNFTLKIRSTKLEDSAMYFCASSPGTENGYTFGSGTRLTVV.